This paragraph reports one T cell receptor (beta chain). The assay was immunoSEQ multiplex PCR, and TCRdb's table has in-frame clones only and misses some. The data hold 55,000 to 65,000 clones, with over 80% observed a single time. The data are from a study of T cell changes during pregnancy in multiple sclerosis. The length of the CDR3 is 16 residues. V trimming: 5 bases; J trimming: 0 bases; junction bases outside the gene matches: 6. Germline loops: CDR1 SGHTA, CDR2 FQGNSA. The TCR was taken from a female donor in good health, enrolled as a control in a pregnancy study. The input for sequencing was peripheral blood, taken in the first trimester of pregnancy. The chain is built from TRBV7-2 and TRBJ2-3, with TRBD1 matching 9 bases. The CDR3 sequence is CASSPYRGQSTDTQYF. CDR3 DNA: TGTGCCAGCAGCCCGTACAGGGGGCAAAGCACAGATACGCAGTATTTT.